This T cell receptor beta chain was retrieved from a study of metastatic and nonmetastatic thyroid tumors. Study-level information: Repertoires from malignant and benign thyroid patients were compared across blood and tumor or nodule tissue.

Nobody among the patients had been given any treatment before thyroid surgery. Methods used by the authors: Building a distant-metastasis classifier for papillary thyroid cancer drew on CDR3 differences across clinicopathological groups. Using MiXCR, TCRdb reanalyzed the PCR reads. The V and J calls, along with clone size, are taken from TCRdb and not from the paper's own processing. The table includes around 28,000 clones, roughly 29% detected once. Specimen: blood. This clonotype originated in a female donor with papillary thyroid cancer or a benign thyroid nodule (not recorded which). Some clones in this sample may be carry-over from other donors' samples.

In DNA, the CDR3 is TGTGCCAGCAGTTACTCAGGTTCGGCTAGCTACGAGCAGTACTTC. This encodes CASSYSGSASYEQYF. V and J are TRBV6-2 or TRBV6-3 and TRBJ2-7; D is unresolved. V was pared by 0 bases and J by 3 bases, with 12 bases between. CDR3 size: 15 residues. Per germline, CDR1 MNHEY and CDR2 SVGEGT.